One sample yielded the 29 T cell receptor beta chains listed below, sequenced in a study of cytomegalovirus exposure and HLA in healthy donors. Sequencing was performed with immunoSEQ multiplex PCR; in TCRdb, only in-frame clones are kept and a portion is missing. The repertoire holds 120,000 to 150,000 clones, with roughly nine tenths as singletons. Sequenced: PBMCs. Source of these receptors: a man aged 18 to 30 in good health and CMV-seronegative.

The J gene is TRBJ1-2, the V gene TRBV10-1; 12 positions match TRBD1. In germline, CDR1 is WNHNN, CDR2 SYGVQD (reference sequence). The V gene end was trimmed by 7 bases and the J gene end by 4 bases; junction bases not matched to a gene: 4. The CDR3 totals 14 residues. The CDR3, as DNA: TGCGCCAGCAATCCGGGACAGGGGGCCTATGGCTACACCTTC. Amino acid sequence: CASNPGQGAYGYTF.

The rearrangement joins TRBV11-2 to TRBJ2-7; a possible D gene is TRBD1 (6 bases). The V and J ends lost 4 bases and 7 bases respectively, with 17 bases between them. CDR3 size: 14 residues. The germline gives CDR1 SGHAT, CDR2 FQNNGV. The CDR3 DNA reads TGTGCCAGCAGCTCCTCGTCAGGGGTTATAGAGCAGTACTTC. Its translation is CASSSSSGVIEQYF.

This chain links TRBV21-1 with TRBJ2-7; the table's D call of TRBD1 was not tested on the DNA. TRBV21-1 corresponds to a pseudogene. The CDR3 extends over 14 amino acids. The CDR3 protein is CASTPRAGEGEQYF. CDR3 coding DNA: TGTGCCAGCACTCCTCGGGCAGGGGAAGGCGAGCAGTACTTC.

The chain has TRBV5-4 and TRBJ1-3, with D maybe TRBD1 (5 bases). CDR1 SGHNT and CDR2 YYREEE come from the germline V gene (reference sequence). The V end was cut by 4 bases, the J end by 4 bases, with 15 bases between. This CDR3 contains 15 residues. Here the CDR3 reads CASSHGQASGNTIYF. CDR3 coding DNA: TGTGCCAGCAGCCATGGACAAGCGTCAGGAAACACCATATATTTT.

J is TRBJ1-2 and V is TRBV13; D is uncertain. This CDR3 has 13 residues. V dropped 1 base and J dropped 7 bases, with 10 bases sitting between them. Per the germline V gene, CDR1 is PRHDT and CDR2 is FYEKMQ (reference sequence). The CDR3 region has the DNA TGTGCCAGCAGCTTAGAGGACTCCCCTGGCTACACCTTC. Protein product: CASSLEDSPGYTF. Based on the CDR3 plus reference TRBV13 and TRBJ1-2, the full variable domain is AAGVIQSPRHLIKEKRETATLKCYPIPRHDTVYWYQQGPGQDPQFLISFYEKMQSDKGSIPDRFSAQQFSDYHSELNMSSLELGDSALYFCASSLEDSPGYTFGSGTRLTVV.

The chain has TRBV5-1 and TRBJ2-3; TRBD1 matches 11 bases. Germline CDR1 SGHRS, CDR2 YFSETQ. Germline trimming cut 3 bases from V and 1 base from J; bases unmatched to any gene: 1. The CDR3 covers 15 residues. The CDR3 region is CASSSGQGGTDTQYF. The CDR3 DNA is TGCGCCAGCAGCTCGGGACAGGGGGGCACAGATACGCAGTATTTT.

The V call is TRBV18, the J call TRBJ2-5, with TRBD1 identical over 8 bases. Trimming at V came to 0 bases and at J to 7 bases, leaving 10 bases not matched to a gene. The CDR3 has 16 amino acids. CDR1 is KGHSH and CDR2 is LQKENI in the germline V gene. The CDR3, as DNA: TGTGCCAGCTCACCACCCTCGGGACAGGCAAAAGTGACCCAGTACTTC. Protein product: CASSPPSGQAKVTQYF.

The chain has TRBV5-4 and TRBJ2-3; 8 bases align to TRBD2. V shed 4 bases and J 2 bases; nucleotides not matched to a gene: 6. The germline gives CDR1 SGHNT, CDR2 YYREEE (reference sequence). This CDR3 is built from 15 residues. The CDR3 reads CASSGGLGPTDTQYF. In DNA, the CDR3 is TGTGCCAGCAGCGGGGGACTAGGCCCCACAGATACGCAGTATTTT.

The chain couples TRBV23-1 to TRBJ2-1; weak D call: TRBD2 (7 bases). TRBV23-1 is identified as an open reading frame with a role that is uncertain. The CDR3 runs to 17 residues. V shed 7 bases and J shed 3 bases, with 22 bases lying between them. CDR3 bases: TGCGCCAGCATGAGGGTGGGCGGGGGCTCCAACTACAATGAGCAGTTCTTC. Amino acids: CASMRVGGGSNYNEQFF.

The gene calls are TRBV19 and TRBJ1-2; D is possibly TRBD1 (5 bases). Germline V gene sequence: CDR1 LNHDA, CDR2 SQIVND (reference sequence). The CDR3 is 14 amino acids. Trimming took off 6 bases at V and 4 bases at J, with 15 bases between the two ends. CDR3 protein: CASRPAGQGYGYTF. CDR3 sequence (DNA): TGTGCCAGTAGACCGGCGGGGCAGGGCTATGGCTACACCTTC. Complete variable domain (other parts from reference TRBV19 and TRBJ1-2): DGGITQSPKYLFRKEGQNVTLSCEQNLNHDAMYWYRQDPGQGLRLIYYSQIVNDFQKGDIAEGYSVSREKKESFPLTVTSAQKNPTAFYLCASRPAGQGYGYTFGSGTRLTVV.

The V gene is TRBV7-6, the J gene TRBJ1-1; D remains unclear. The CDR3 is made up of 13 amino acids. The germline V gene encodes CDR1 SGHVS and CDR2 FNYEAQ. With 5 bases removed from V and 5 bases from J, the gap between germline ends came to 12 bases. The CDR3 DNA is TGTGCCAGCAGCCTCTCCCGGAGGACTGAAGCTTTCTTT. Protein: CASSLSRRTEAFF.

The chain is built from TRBV5-8 and TRBJ2-5, with 7 bases lining up with TRBD1. The germline V gene has CDR1 SGHTS and CDR2 YDEGEE. The CDR3 spans 15 residues. The ends lost 1 base at V and 2 bases at J; junction bases unmatched: 5. This CDR3 is CASSLYIRGQETQYF. The CDR3 coding sequence is TGTGCCAGCAGCTTGTATATCAGGGGGCAAGAGACCCAGTACTTC.

The CDR3 DNA sequence: TGTGCCAGCAGCTTAGAAGATCGTCGGGGGGCGGGCTACACCTTC. Residues: CASSLEDRRGAGYTF. The chain couples TRBV7-9 to TRBJ1-2; the D gene is possibly TRBD1 (6 bases). The germline V gene has CDR1 SEHNR and CDR2 FQNEAQ (reference sequence). The CDR3 spans 15 residues. V lost 1 base and J 8 bases, leaving 17 bases between the germline ends.

The V and J genes are TRBV7-9 and TRBJ1-2; D gene uncertain. V dropped 0 bases and J dropped 8 bases, with 10 bases sitting between them. The germline V gene has CDR1 SEHNR and CDR2 FQNEAQ (reference sequence). The CDR3 is made up of 13 amino acids. The chain's CDR3 is CASSLAGFGGYTF. The CDR3 DNA reads TGTGCCAGCAGCTTAGCCGGGTTTGGGGGCTACACCTTC. The full variable domain, completed using reference TRBV7-9 and TRBJ1-2, is DTGVSQNPRHKITKRGQNVTFRCDPISEHNRLYWYRQTLGQGPEFLTYFQNEAQLEKSRLLSDRFSAERPKGSFSTLEIQRTEQGDSAMYLCASSLAGFGGYTFGSGTRLTVV.

The CDR3 loop reads CASSLRGGGYEQFF. The CDR3 nucleotides read TGTGCCAGCAGCTTAAGGGGCGGGGGCTATGAGCAGTTCTTC. V and J are TRBV7-8 and TRBJ2-1, with a possible D match to TRBD2 (7 bases). The V end was cut by 2 bases, the J end by 8 bases, with 13 bases between. CDR3 length: 14 residues. Germline lookup yields CDR1 SGHVS and CDR2 FQNEAQ.

The gene calls are TRBV18 and TRBJ2-7, with 7 nucleotides matching TRBD1. Germline loops: CDR1 KGHSH, CDR2 LQKENI. J was trimmed by 2 bases and V by 3 bases; bases with no gene match: 4. This CDR3 is built from 14 residues. The DNA of the CDR3 is TGTGCCAGCTCACCGGACAGGACCCCCTACGAGCAGTACTTC. The encoded protein is CASSPDRTPYEQYF. Variable domain in full (rest from reference TRBV18 and TRBJ2-7): NAGVMQNPRHLVRRRGQEARLRCSPMKGHSHVYWYRQLPEEGLKFMVYLQKENIIDESGMPKERFSAEFPKEGPSILRIQQVVRGDSAAYFCASSPDRTPYEQYFGPGTRLTVT.

The chain has TRBV5-1 and TRBJ2-1; 8 nucleotides match TRBD2. This CDR3 has 14 amino acids. Germline V CDR1 and CDR2: SGHRS, YFSETQ. With 5 bases clipped from V and 7 bases from J, the junction kept 8 bases outside the gene matches. CDR3 DNA: TGCGCCAGCAGGTCGGGAGGGCCCCTGAATGAGCAGTTCTTC. This translates into CASRSGGPLNEQFF.

This chain connects TRBV2 to TRBJ2-1; 9 bases agree with TRBD1. Unmatched junction bases numbered 2, after V lost 6 bases and J lost 5 bases. The germline CDR1 and CDR2 sequences are SNHLY and FYNNEI. The CDR3 covers 13 residues. The CDR3 loop is CASSGQGNNEQFF. The CDR3 DNA sequence: TGTGCCAGCAGCGGACAGGGGAACAATGAGCAGTTCTTC.

A few counts support this clone. This rearrangement joins TRBV5-1 to TRBJ1-5; 8 bases line up with TRBD1. The V segment lost 4 bases and the J segment 4 bases; nucleotides outside the gene matches: 7. This CDR3 has 15 amino acids. Germline-derived CDR1 and CDR2 are SGHRS and YFSETQ. CDR3 residues: CASSAGGGRNQPQHF. CDR3 in DNA: TGCGCCAGCAGCGCAGGGGGCGGAAGGAATCAGCCCCAGCATTTT.

The rearrangement uses TRBV7-2 and TRBJ2-3, with D unclear. The CDR3 extends over 14 amino acids. Germline CDR1 is SGHTA and CDR2 is FQGNSA. V gave up 5 bases and J gave up 5 bases, with 14 bases separating them. This chain's CDR3 is CASSRGILGDTQYF. CDR3 nucleotides: TGTGCCAGCAGCAGAGGTATATTAGGAGATACGCAGTATTTT.

This chain joins TRBV28 and TRBJ2-7; D may be TRBD1 (5 bases). Trimming took off 5 bases at V and 2 bases at J, with 10 bases between the two ends. The CDR3 has 13 residues. The germline V gene encodes CDR1 MDHEN and CDR2 SYDVKM. CDR3 residues: CASSLTATYEQYF. CDR3 DNA: TGTGCCAGCAGTCTGACAGCTACCTACGAGCAGTACTTC. The full variable domain, with the rest looked up from reference TRBV28 and TRBJ2-7, is DVKVTQSSRYLVKRTGEKVFLECVQDMDHENMFWYRQDPGLGLRLIYFSYDVKMKEKGDIPEGYSVSREKKERFSLILESASTNQTSMYLCASSLTATYEQYFGPGTRLTVT.

The CDR3 nucleotides read TGTGCCATCAGTGAGTCGTTACTCTACGAGCAGTACTTC. Encoded protein: CAISESLLYEQYF. The V call is TRBV10-3, the J call TRBJ2-7; D is undetermined. The CDR3 has 13 residues. CDR1 ENHRY and CDR2 SYGVKD come from the germline V gene. V was pared by 0 bases and J by 3 bases, with 6 bases between.

This chain connects TRBV11-2 to TRBJ2-5, with a weak D call TRBD1 (5 bases). CDR1 and CDR2 from the germline V gene are SGHAT and FQNNGV. CDR3 length equals 15 residues. Trimming left V 2 bases short and J 0 bases short, with 10 bases between. The DNA of the CDR3 is TGTGCCAGCAGCTTAAGTAAGGGGTACCAAGAGACCCAGTACTTC. This encodes CASSLSKGYQETQYF.

CDR3 protein: CASSQDQGHQETQYF. CDR3 bases: TGCGCCAGCAGCCAAGATCAGGGCCACCAAGAGACCCAGTACTTC. The gene calls are TRBV4-1 and TRBJ2-5; D may be TRBD1 (5 bases). The CDR3 runs 15 residues. V was pared by 0 bases and J by 0 bases, with 8 bases between. Germline V gene lookup returns CDR1 MGHRA and CDR2 YSYEKL.

The genes are TRBV2 and TRBJ1-1; 11 bases agree with TRBD1. CDR3 length equals 15 residues. Per the germline V gene, CDR1 is SNHLY and CDR2 is FYNNEI. The V gene end was trimmed by 6 bases and the J gene end by 1 base; junction bases not matched to a gene: 4. The CDR3: CASSGQGAPNTEAFF. Here the CDR3 DNA reads TGTGCCAGCAGCGGACAGGGGGCCCCGAACACTGAAGCTTTCTTT.

The chain couples TRBV6-5 to TRBJ1-6, with D possibly matching TRBD1 (5 bases). Trimming removed 5 bases at V and 12 bases at J, with 11 bases between. The CDR3 runs 12 residues. CDR1 is MNHEY, CDR2 SVGAGI, per germline. The chain's CDR3 is CASSNQGRPLHF. The CDR3 nucleotides are TGTGCCAGCAGTAATCAGGGCAGACCCCTCCACTTT.

The CDR3 region is CASSFYPAGGSYNEQFF. CDR3 nucleotide sequence: TGTGCCAGCAGTTTTTACCCAGCAGGGGGTTCCTACAATGAGCAGTTCTTC. The chain is built from TRBV27 and TRBJ2-1; TRBD1 aligns across 7 bases. V was clipped by 3 bases and J by 1 base; unmatched bases: 9. The CDR3 sequence is 17 residues long. The V gene's germline CDR1 is MNHEY and CDR2 SMNVEV (reference sequence).

V is TRBV13 and J is TRBJ2-3; tentative D call: TRBD1 (6 bases). Germline V gene data show CDR1 as PRHDT and CDR2 as FYEKMQ (reference sequence). The CDR3 extends over 15 amino acids. With 5 bases removed from V and 0 bases from J, the gap between germline ends came to 12 bases. The CDR3 bases are TGTGCCAGCAGCCTCAGACAGGCTAGCACAGATACGCAGTATTTT. Translating it yields CASSLRQASTDTQYF.

This clone was counted a single time. This chain links TRBV7-9 with TRBJ2-3; 7 bases map to TRBD1. This CDR3 is built from 15 residues. CDR1 is SEHNR and CDR2 is FQNEAQ in the germline V gene (reference sequence). V lost 2 bases and J lost 7; bases outside the gene matches: 9. In DNA form, the CDR3 reads TGTGCCAGCAGCTTATATGAGGGGGCGCATCATACGCAGTATTTT. Translation: CASSLYEGAHHTQYF. Complete variable domain (other parts from reference TRBV7-9 and TRBJ2-3): DTGVSQNPRHKITKRGQNVTFRCDPISEHNRLYWYRQTLGQGPEFLTYFQNEAQLEKSRLLSDRFSAERPKGSFSTLEIQRTEQGDSAMYLCASSLYEGAHHTQYFGPGTRLTVL.